This T cell receptor (beta chain) is from a study of cytomegalovirus exposure and HLA in healthy donors. Study details: The roughly 670 first-cohort repertoires and the 130 or so validation repertoires shared the same platform, a later analysis reported.

Study conclusions and caveats: That first-cohort TCR clusters tended to co-occur in the approximately 120 validation repertoires was found in a later analysis. Using the classifier, cytomegalovirus status was reportedly diagnosed with high specificity and sensitivity. Most TCR sequences were seen very rarely across donors, but some public TCRs occurred in many.

Points on this clone: Antigen specificity is unknown.

Sequenced by immunoSEQ multiplex PCR; TCRdb stores in-frame clones only, minus some. The profile shows approximately 150,000 clones, about nine tenths of them singletons. The CDR3 spans 15 residues. Germline V lookup: CDR1 MNHEY, CDR2 SVGAGI. V was cut by 0 bases and J by 4 bases, with 13 bases left in between. The J gene is TRBJ2-7, the V gene TRBV6-5; possible D gene TRBD1, 5 bases. This TCR came from a man between 18 and 35 years old in good health and CMV-seropositive. The sample consisted of PBMCs. CDR3 in DNA: TGTGCCAGCAGTTACTCGAATCAGGGAAGTTACGAGCAGTACTTC. Protein product: CASSYSNQGSYEQYF.